This entry lists 5 T cell receptor beta chains sequenced from one sample in a study of cytotoxic CD8 clonotypes in ibrutinib-treated CLL. TCRdb's table, derived via immunoSEQ multiplex PCR, lists solely in-frame clones and lacks some. This sample has 250,000 or so clones, with around 70% found just once. Here the sequenced sample was PBMCs, taken after 24 months of ibrutinib treatment. Every receptor here comes from a human donor with chronic lymphocytic leukemia.

The genes are TRBV11-2 and TRBJ2-7, with D possibly matching TRBD2 (6 bases). From germline, CDR1 is SGHAT and CDR2 FQNNGV. Trimming pared 2 bases from V and 0 bases from J, leaving 8 bases between. The CDR3 runs to 14 residues. CDR3 nucleotide sequence: TGTGCCAGCAGCTTACTGGACTACTCCTACGAGCAGTACTTC. Its protein is CASSLLDYSYEQYF.

This rearrangement joins TRBV7-2 to TRBJ1-2; D remains ambiguous. This CDR3 region has 14 residues. Trimming removed 4 bases at V and 5 bases at J, with 14 bases between. Germline V gene sequence: CDR1 SGHTA, CDR2 FQGNSA. The CDR3: CASSWRDPLYGYTF. The CDR3 nucleotides are TGTGCCAGCAGCTGGAGGGATCCCCTATATGGCTACACCTTC.

The rearrangement joins TRBV4-2 to TRBJ1-5; D is undetermined. V lost 3 bases to trimming and J lost 2 bases, with 8 bases between them. This CDR3 spans 14 amino acids. Germline V gene lookup returns CDR1 LGHNA and CDR2 YNFKEQ. For the CDR3, the DNA is TGTGCCAGCAGCCAGGACCTGGGCAATCAGCCCCAGCATTTT. Its translation: CASSQDLGNQPQHF.

The chain is built from TRBV7-2 and TRBJ2-5, with TRBD1 identical over 10 bases. Germline-derived CDR1 and CDR2 are SGHTA and FQGNSA. The junction had 7 bases not matched to a gene; V was cut back by 1 base and J by 5 bases. The CDR3 sequence is 16 residues long. As DNA, the CDR3 is TGTGCCAGCAGCTTAGTAAGAGGGACAGGGGCGGAGACCCAGTACTTC. As protein: CASSLVRGTGAETQYF.

V usage is TRBV27 and J usage is TRBJ2-7, with D perhaps TRBD1 (6 bases). The CDR3 is made up of 15 amino acids. Germline CDR1 and CDR2: MNHEY and SMNVEV (reference sequence). Trimming cost V 1 base and J 2 bases, with 12 bases left between them. The CDR3 reads CASSLWGRGTYEQYF. For the CDR3, the DNA is TGTGCCAGCAGTTTATGGGGCAGGGGTACCTACGAGCAGTACTTC.